A single sample is the source of the 20 T cell receptor beta chains below, sequenced in a study of T and B cells in COVID-19 patients. From blood, about 240-500 ng of genomic DNA served as TRB template. BIOMED2 TRB-A/B primer pools were used in multiplex TRB PCR. Via MiXCR, TCRdb re-called the multiplex PCR reads, giving one row per CDR3 protein. Counted here are around 13,000 distinct CDR3 sequences, over 25% occurring once; the ten biggest clones make up roughly 3.7%. Sequences were obtained from blood. The receptors come from a human donor who had recovered from COVID-19.

This chain joins TRBV7-9 and TRBJ1-2; perhaps TRBD1 as D (5 bases). Looked up from germline, CDR1 is SEHNR and CDR2 is FQNEAQ (reference sequence). The CDR3 is made up of 15 amino acids. With 5 bases removed from V and 0 bases from J, the gap between germline ends came to 13 bases. In nucleotides, the CDR3 is TGTGCCAGCAGCCCAAACAGGATAGCTAACTATGGCTACACCTTC. This sequence encodes CASSPNRIANYGYTF.

The chain carries TRBV19 and TRBJ2-1; 9 bases are shared with TRBD1. J lost 6 bases, V lost 7 bases, and 7 bases had no gene match. CDR3 size: 14 residues. Germline CDR1 LNHDA, CDR2 SQIVND (reference sequence). CDR3: CASTWGTGINEQFF. CDR3 nucleotides: TGTGCCAGTACCTGGGGGACAGGGATCAATGAGCAGTTCTTC.

This clonotype was counted a single time. This chain links TRBV6-5 with TRBJ2-7; 9 bases match TRBD1. The CDR3 extends over 15 amino acids. Germline values: CDR1 MNHEY, CDR2 SVGAGI. V gave up 5 bases and J gave up 3 bases; unmatched junction bases: 8. CDR3 sequence (DNA): TGTGCCAGCAGTAATACCGGGACAGGGATCTACGAGCAGTACTTC. It specifies CASSNTGTGIYEQYF.

The chain couples TRBV6-1 to TRBJ2-7, with TRBD2 identical over 10 bases. From germline, CDR1 is MNHNS and CDR2 SASEGT. There are 15 residues in the CDR3. Losses at the gene ends were 7 bases for V and 0 bases for J; bases not matched to a gene: 6. The CDR3 DNA reads as TGTGCCAGCAAGCTAGCGGGGGCCCTCTCCTACGAGCAGTACTTC. Amino acids: CASKLAGALSYEQYF.

The V and J genes are TRBV18 and TRBJ1-2, with D unclear. From germline, CDR1 is KGHSH and CDR2 LQKENI. The CDR3 runs to 14 residues. V lost 0 bases and J 7 bases, leaving 12 bases between the germline ends. The CDR3: CASSPPRRDFGYTF. CDR3 coding DNA: TGTGCCAGCTCACCACCAAGAAGGGATTTTGGCTACACCTTC.

This clonotype has only a few counts. The chain uses TRBV7-9 and TRBJ1-4, with TRBD1 identical over 7 bases. The V and J ends lost 5 bases and 5 bases, in that order; junction bases with no gene match: 8. This CDR3 is 15 amino acids long. Germline-derived CDR1 and CDR2 are SEHNR and FQNEAQ (reference sequence). The CDR3: CASSPSGQSNEKLFF. The CDR3 DNA reads TGTGCCAGCAGCCCCTCGGGACAGTCCAATGAAAAACTGTTTTTT.

This clonotype is medium-sized. The rearrangement links TRBV18 to TRBJ2-5; TRBD2 matches 10 bases. Germline-derived CDR1 and CDR2 are KGHSH and LQKENI. The CDR3 runs to 15 residues. V gave up 3 bases and J gave up 2 bases; unmatched junction bases: 3. In DNA form, the CDR3 reads TGTGCCAGCTCACCCGATAGCGGGAGGCAAGAGACCCAGTACTTC. This sequence encodes CASSPDSGRQETQYF.

V gene TRBV4-1 combines with J gene TRBJ1-5; D is undetermined. Trimming removed 0 bases at V and 2 bases at J, with 11 bases between. Germline V gives CDR1 MGHRA, CDR2 YSYEKL. CDR3 length: 16 residues. The CDR3 here is CASSQERSSGNQPQHF. In nucleotides, the CDR3 is TGCGCCAGCAGCCAAGAAAGGTCGTCAGGCAATCAGCCCCAGCATTTT.

The chain is built from TRBV12-3 or TRBV12-4 and TRBJ2-3; D could derive from TRBD1 or TRBD2 (5 bases each). The ends were cut back, 6 bases at V and 9 bases at J, with 19 bases in the middle. This CDR3 is 14 amino acids long. CDR3 amino acids: CASSYGPSGDTQYF. The CDR3 DNA sequence: TGTGCCAGCAGCTACGGACCGTCCGGGGACACGCAGTATTTT.

The V gene is TRBV12-3 or TRBV12-4, the J gene TRBJ1-5; D gene ambiguous. The CDR3 sequence is 13 residues long. Trimming pared 5 bases from V and 7 bases from J, leaving 12 bases between. CDR3 sequence (DNA): TGTGCCAGCAGTCTTTCCATTTTCCAGCCCCAGCATTTT. Translating it yields CASSLSIFQPQHF.

J is TRBJ2-1 and V is TRBV27; a weak D match, TRBD1 (5 bases). CDR3 length: 14 residues. Germline V gene data show CDR1 as MNHEY and CDR2 as SMNVEV (reference sequence). Trimming stripped 1 base from V and 4 bases from J, with 8 bases between. The CDR3 coding sequence is TGTGCCAGCAGTTTATGGGGCGCGTACAATGAGCAGTTCTTC. Protein sequence: CASSLWGAYNEQFF.

This clonotype has ten or more counts. The genes are TRBV18 and TRBJ1-6, with D perhaps matching TRBD1 (6 bases). CDR1 is KGHSH and CDR2 is LQKENI in the germline V gene. The CDR3 is made up of 14 amino acids. Trimming left V 2 bases short and J 10 bases short, with 12 bases between. CDR3 sequence: CASSPGGQYSPLHF. CDR3 bases: TGTGCCAGCTCACCAGGGGGCCAGTACTCACCCCTCCACTTT.

By share of the sample, this clonotype is medium-sized. V is TRBV19 and J is TRBJ2-5; D possibly uses TRBD1 or TRBD2 (6 bases each). Trimming removed 5 bases from V and 2 bases from J, with 15 bases in between. The CDR3 spans 15 residues. CDR1 LNHDA and CDR2 SQIVND come from the germline V gene (reference sequence). CDR3 in amino acids: CASSLGRGTQETQYF. CDR3 bases: TGTGCCAGTAGTTTGGGTCGGGGGACACAAGAGACCCAGTACTTC.

By share, this clonotype ranks as medium-sized. The gene calls are TRBV19 and TRBJ2-7; 9 positions match TRBD1. The length of the CDR3 is 16 residues. Germline-derived CDR1 and CDR2 are LNHDA and SQIVND (reference sequence). Losses at the gene ends were 3 bases for V and 0 bases for J; bases not matched to a gene: 6. The CDR3 sequence: CASSMGVTGGSYEQYF. As DNA, the CDR3 is TGTGCCAGTAGTATGGGTGTGACAGGGGGCTCCTACGAGCAGTACTTC.

Concerning this clonotype: A much larger clone sits a single nucleotide away, making a read error possible. The J gene is TRBJ2-7, the V gene TRBV27, with D possibly called TRBD1 or TRBD2 (5 bases each). Germline-derived CDR1 and CDR2 are MNHEY and SMNVEV (reference sequence). Trimming shortened V by 2 bases and J by 6 bases, and 17 bases separated the two germline ends. CDR3 size: 15 residues. The CDR3 DNA reads TGTGCCAGCAGTTTACGGCCGGGGCTAGGGTGCGAGCAGTACTTC. This sequence encodes CASSLRPGLGCEQYF.

V gene TRBV20-1 combines with J gene TRBJ1-1; no firm D call. Germline CDR1 reads DFQATT; CDR2 reads SNEGSKA (reference sequence). Trimming left V 2 bases short and J 0 bases short, with 13 bases between. This CDR3 comprises 15 residues. In nucleotides, the CDR3 is TGCAGTGCTAGACCCCCGGGAGGCTTGAACACTGAAGCTTTCTTT. Translation: CSARPPGGLNTEAFF.

Worth noting for this clonotype: A much larger clone differs by one base, so this may be a read error. The CDR3 DNA reads as TGTGCCTGGAACGGGGACAGAAATTCACCCCTCCACTTT. As protein: CAWNGDRNSPLHF. The rearrangement uses TRBV30 and TRBJ1-6; 7 bases fit TRBD1. The germline V gene encodes CDR1 GTSNPN and CDR2 SVGIG (reference sequence). This CDR3 has 13 amino acids. V lost 4 bases and J lost 7; bases outside the gene matches: 4.

This clonotype counts as medium-sized (0.01 to 0.1%). The CDR3 region has the DNA TGTGCCAGCAGTGAAGAGGCAGGGGATAATTCACCCCTCCACTTT. This codes for CASSEEAGDNSPLHF. V is TRBV6-1 and J is TRBJ1-6, with D perhaps TRBD1 (6 bases). There are 15 residues in the CDR3. Germline V gene lookup returns CDR1 MNHNS and CDR2 SASEGT. Trimming pared 1 base from V and 5 bases from J, leaving 9 bases between.

This clonotype was picked up a small number of times. This chain connects TRBV5-6 to TRBJ1-1, with unresolved D. Trimming left V 0 bases short and J 5 bases short, with 11 bases between. CDR1 and CDR2 from the germline V gene are SGHDT and YYEEEE. The CDR3 has 14 amino acids. CDR3 sequence: CASSLVHVWTEAFF. The DNA for the CDR3 is TGTGCCAGCAGCTTGGTGCATGTATGGACTGAAGCTTTCTTT.

The chain uses TRBV20-1 and TRBJ2-7; D gene ambiguous. V was pared by 5 bases and J by 2 bases, with 13 bases between. Germline-derived CDR1 and CDR2 are DFQATT and SNEGSKA (reference sequence). This CDR3 is 13 amino acids long. Here the CDR3 DNA reads TGCAGTGCTGACGGACGCCCCACCTACGAGCAGTACTTC. Translating gives CSADGRPTYEQYF.